This is a list of T cell receptor beta chains from one sample in a study of CD8+CD57+ T cells in acquired aplastic anemia. Each CDR3 protein gets one entry after TCRdb re-called the reads with MiXCR. The data show hundreds of thousands of distinct CDR3 sequences, with roughly a third seen just once and less than 0.85% held by the top ten. The sample taken for sequencing was sorted CD4+, CD8+, or CD8+CD57+ T cells (not recorded which) from PBMCs. These receptors came from a human donor with aplastic anemia. Each CDR3 is given with its conserved first and last residue. Fields, in order: CDR3 protein, CDR3 DNA, D gene, J gene, V gene, clone size. A D gene is named only where the DNA matches it firmly. Clone size is shown for a subset of rows, as once, few, many or a class of expanded clone.

CDR3: CASSLDETSNQPQHF
DNA: TGTGCCAGCAGCTTAGATGAGACAAGCAATCAGCCCCAGCATTTT
D: -
J: TRBJ1-5
V: TRBV7-9
size: many

CDR3: CASSSQERLRVAGELFF
DNA: TGTGCCAGCAGCTCGCAGGAGCGGCTTAGGGTGGCCGGGGAGCTGTTTTTT
D: -
J: TRBJ2-2
V: TRBV7-6
size: few

CDR3: CASSYRTGYEKLFF
DNA: TGTGCCAGCAGCTACCGGACAGGGTACGAAAAACTGTTTTTT
D: TRBD1
J: TRBJ1-4
V: TRBV11-2
size: -

CDR3: CASSHTPYRGRQPQHF
DNA: TGTGCCAGCAGCCATACGCCCTACAGGGGCCGGCAGCCCCAGCATTTT
D: TRBD1
J: TRBJ1-5
V: TRBV7-2
size: many

CDR3: CASSPRQGWGYTF
DNA: TGTGCCAGCAGCCCCCGACAGGGATGGGGCTACACCTTC
D: TRBD1
J: TRBJ1-2
V: TRBV7-9
size: many

CDR3: CASSQRGGTSGNNEQFF
DNA: TGTGCCAGCAGCCAAAGGGGCGGGACTAGCGGAAACAATGAGCAGTTCTTC
D: TRBD2
J: TRBJ2-1
V: TRBV11-3
size: -

CDR3: CAWRSYNSPLHF
DNA: TGTGCCTGGAGGTCCTATAATTCACCCCTCCACTTT
D: -
J: TRBJ1-6
V: TRBV30
size: once

CDR3: CASSLRGGTGGNEQYF
DNA: TGTGCCAGCAGCTTAAGAGGGGGCACGGGAGGAAACGAGCAGTACTTC
D: -
J: TRBJ2-7
V: TRBV7-3
size: many

CDR3: CASSVNSGGADTQYF
DNA: TGTGCCAGCAGCGTTAATTCGGGGGGAGCAGATACGCAGTATTTT
D: TRBD2
J: TRBJ2-3
V: TRBV9
size: many

CDR3: CASSHFAGVTEAFF
DNA: TGTGCCAGCAGCCATTTTGCAGGGGTTACTGAAGCTTTCTTT
D: -
J: TRBJ1-1
V: TRBV7-9
size: few

CDR3: CASSEYTDRGRTGELFF
DNA: TGTGCCAGCAGTGAATATACGGACAGGGGGCGAACCGGGGAGCTGTTTTTT
D: TRBD1
J: TRBJ2-2
V: TRBV25-1
size: many

CDR3: CASSGQGGDTEAFF
DNA: TGTGCCAGCAGTGGACAGGGGGGAGACACTGAAGCTTTCTTT
D: TRBD1
J: TRBJ1-1
V: TRBV2
size: many

CDR3: CASSLRQDNEQFF
DNA: TGCGCCAGCAGCTTGAGACAGGACAATGAGCAGTTCTTC
D: -
J: TRBJ2-1
V: TRBV5-1
size: -

CDR3: CSARIGGYEQFF
DNA: TGCAGTGCTAGAATAGGGGGCTATGAGCAGTTCTTC
D: TRBD1
J: TRBJ2-1
V: TRBV20-1
size: few